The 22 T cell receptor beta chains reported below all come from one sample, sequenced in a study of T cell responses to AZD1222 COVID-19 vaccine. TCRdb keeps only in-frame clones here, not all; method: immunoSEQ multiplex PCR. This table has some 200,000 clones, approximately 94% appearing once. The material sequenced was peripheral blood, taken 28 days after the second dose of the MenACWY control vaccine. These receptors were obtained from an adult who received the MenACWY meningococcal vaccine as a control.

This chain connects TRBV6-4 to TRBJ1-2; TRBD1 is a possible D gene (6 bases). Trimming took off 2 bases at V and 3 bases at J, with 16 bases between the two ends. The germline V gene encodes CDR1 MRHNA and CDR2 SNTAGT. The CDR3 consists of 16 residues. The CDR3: CASSDIPGADYYGYTF. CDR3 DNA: TGTGCCAGCAGTGACATTCCGGGGGCGGATTACTATGGCTACACCTTC.

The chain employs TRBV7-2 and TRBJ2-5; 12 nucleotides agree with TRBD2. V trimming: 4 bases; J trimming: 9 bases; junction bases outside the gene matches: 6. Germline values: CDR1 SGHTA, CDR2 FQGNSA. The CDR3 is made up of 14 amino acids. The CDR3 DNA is TGTGCCAGCAGCTACCGGACTAGCGGGGTTCCCCAGTACTTC. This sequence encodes CASSYRTSGVPQYF. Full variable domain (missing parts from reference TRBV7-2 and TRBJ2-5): GAGVSQSPSNKVTEKGKDVELRCDPISGHTALYWYRQSLGQGLEFLIYFQGNSAPDKSGLPSDRFSAERTGGSVSTLTIQRTQQEDSAVYLCASSYRTSGVPQYFGPGTRLLVL.

The CDR3: CASSPLQGLTEAFF. The CDR3 nucleotides are TGTGCCAGCTCACCTCTCCAGGGGCTCACTGAAGCTTTCTTT. The rearrangement joins TRBV18 to TRBJ1-1; tentatively, D is TRBD1 (6 bases). V lost 3 bases and J lost 4, with 12 bases in between. From germline, CDR1 is KGHSH and CDR2 LQKENI. The CDR3 length is 14 residues.

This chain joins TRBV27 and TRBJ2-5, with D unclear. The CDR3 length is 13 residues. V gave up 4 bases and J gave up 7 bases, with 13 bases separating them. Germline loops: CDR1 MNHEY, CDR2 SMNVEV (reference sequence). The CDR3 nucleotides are TGTGCCAGCAGTTGGATCTCTGCCGGGACCCAGTACTTC. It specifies CASSWISAGTQYF.

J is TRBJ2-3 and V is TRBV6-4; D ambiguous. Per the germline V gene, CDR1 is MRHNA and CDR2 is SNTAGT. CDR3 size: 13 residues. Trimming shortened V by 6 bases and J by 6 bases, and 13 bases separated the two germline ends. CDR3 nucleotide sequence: TGTGCCAGCAGCCCTTTGCCTACGGATACGCAGTATTTT. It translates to CASSPLPTDTQYF.

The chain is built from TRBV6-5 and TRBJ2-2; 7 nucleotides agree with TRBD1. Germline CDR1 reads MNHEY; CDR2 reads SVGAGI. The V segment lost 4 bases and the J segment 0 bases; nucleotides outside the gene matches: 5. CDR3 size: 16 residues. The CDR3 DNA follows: TGTGCCAGCAGTTTAGAGGGGGCTTCGAACACCGGGGAGCTGTTTTTT. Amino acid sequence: CASSLEGASNTGELFF.

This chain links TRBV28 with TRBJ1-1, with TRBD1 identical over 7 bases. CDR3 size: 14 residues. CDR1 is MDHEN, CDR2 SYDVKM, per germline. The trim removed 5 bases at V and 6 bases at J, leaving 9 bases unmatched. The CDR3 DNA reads TGTGCCAGCAGTCTCGACAGGGATGGACCTGAAGCTTTCTTT. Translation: CASSLDRDGPEAFF.

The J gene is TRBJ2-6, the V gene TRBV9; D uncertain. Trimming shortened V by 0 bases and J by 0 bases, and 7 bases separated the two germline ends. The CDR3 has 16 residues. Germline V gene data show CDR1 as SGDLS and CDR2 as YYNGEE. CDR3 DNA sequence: TGTGCCAGCAGCGTAGAGCCGAGCTCTGGGGCCAACGTCCTGACTTTC. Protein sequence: CASSVEPSSGANVLTF. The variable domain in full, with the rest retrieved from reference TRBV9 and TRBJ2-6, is DSGVTQTPKHLITATGQRVTLRCSPRSGDLSVYWYQQSLDQGLQFLIQYYNGEERAKGNILERFSAQQFPDLHSELNLSSLELGDSALYFCASSVEPSSGANVLTFGAGSRLTVL.

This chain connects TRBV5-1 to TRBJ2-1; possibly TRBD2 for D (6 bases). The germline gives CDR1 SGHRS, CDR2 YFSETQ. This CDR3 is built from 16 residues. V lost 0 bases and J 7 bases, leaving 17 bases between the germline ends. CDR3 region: CASSLGNSGLTNEQFF. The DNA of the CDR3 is TGCGCCAGCAGCTTGGGTAATAGCGGATTGACGAATGAGCAGTTCTTC. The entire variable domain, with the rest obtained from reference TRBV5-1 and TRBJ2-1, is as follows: KAGVTQTPRYLIKTRGQQVTLSCSPISGHRSVSWYQQTPGQGLQFLFEYFSETQRNKGNFPGRFSGRQFSNSRSEMNVSTLELGDSALYLCASSLGNSGLTNEQFFGPGTRLTVL.

CDR3: CASSQPPHTEAFF. Written as DNA, the CDR3 is TGTGCCAGCAGCCAACCCCCGCACACTGAAGCTTTCTTT. The rearrangement uses TRBV4-2 and TRBJ1-1; D is unresolved. Germline V lookup: CDR1 LGHNA, CDR2 YNFKEQ. The germline V and J ends were trimmed by 2 bases and 3 bases, with 7 bases remaining between them. CDR3 length: 13 amino acids.

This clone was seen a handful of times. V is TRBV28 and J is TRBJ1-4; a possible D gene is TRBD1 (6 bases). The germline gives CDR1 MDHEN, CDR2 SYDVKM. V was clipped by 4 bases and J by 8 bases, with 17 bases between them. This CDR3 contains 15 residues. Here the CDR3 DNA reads TGTGCCAGCAGTTCCCCCGGGGGGCTTGGGGAAAAACTGTTTTTT. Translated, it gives CASSSPGGLGEKLFF.

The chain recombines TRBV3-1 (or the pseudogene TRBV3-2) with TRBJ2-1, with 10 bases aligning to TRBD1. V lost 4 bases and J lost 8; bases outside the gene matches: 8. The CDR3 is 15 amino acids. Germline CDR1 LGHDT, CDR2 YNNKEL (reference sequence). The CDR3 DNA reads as TGTGCCAGCAGCCCGGGGACAGGGGTCCGGGATGAGCAGTTCTTC. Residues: CASSPGTGVRDEQFF.

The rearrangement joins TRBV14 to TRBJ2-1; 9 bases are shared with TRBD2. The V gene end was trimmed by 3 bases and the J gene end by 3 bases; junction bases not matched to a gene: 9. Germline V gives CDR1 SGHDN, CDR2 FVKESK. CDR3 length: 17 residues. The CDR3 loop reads CASSQGSGSFLYNEQFF. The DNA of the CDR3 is TGTGCCAGCAGCCAGGGTAGCGGGAGTTTCCTCTACAATGAGCAGTTCTTC.

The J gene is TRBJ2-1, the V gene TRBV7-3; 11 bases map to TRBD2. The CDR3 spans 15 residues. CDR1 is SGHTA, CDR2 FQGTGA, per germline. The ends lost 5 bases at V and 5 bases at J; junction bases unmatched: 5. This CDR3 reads CASSPGTSGHNEQFF. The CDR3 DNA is TGTGCCAGCAGCCCCGGGACTAGCGGACACAATGAGCAGTTCTTC.

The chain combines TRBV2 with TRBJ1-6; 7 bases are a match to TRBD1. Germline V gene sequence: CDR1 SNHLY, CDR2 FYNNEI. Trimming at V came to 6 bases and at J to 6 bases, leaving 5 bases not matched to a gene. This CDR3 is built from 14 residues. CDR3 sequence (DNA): TGTGCCAGCAGAAGGACAGGCAGTAATTCACCCCTCCACTTT. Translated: CASRRTGSNSPLHF.

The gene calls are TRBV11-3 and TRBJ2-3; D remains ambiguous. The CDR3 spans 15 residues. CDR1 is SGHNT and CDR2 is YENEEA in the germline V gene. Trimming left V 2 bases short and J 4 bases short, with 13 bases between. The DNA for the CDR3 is TGTGCCAGCAGCTTATCCCGATGGATGTCAGATACGCAGTATTTT. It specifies CASSLSRWMSDTQYF. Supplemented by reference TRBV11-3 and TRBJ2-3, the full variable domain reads EAGVVQSPRYKIIEKKQPVAFWCNPISGHNTLYWYLQNLGQGPELLIRYENEEAVDDSQLPKDRFSAERLKGVDSTLKIQPAELGDSAVYLCASSLSRWMSDTQYFGPGTRLTVL.

CDR3 in DNA: TGTGCCTGGAGTGTAAGGGCAGGGTCTTACACCGGGGAGCTGTTTTTT. It is translated as CAWSVRAGSYTGELFF. The chain joins TRBV30 to TRBJ2-2; a possible D gene is TRBD1 (5 bases). Germline CDR1 and CDR2: GTSNPN and SVGIG (reference sequence). The V end lost 0 bases, the J end lost 3 bases, and 14 bases lay between the germline ends. The CDR3 is 16 residues long.

The chain's CDR3 is CASRLGTANTEAFF. In DNA form, the CDR3 reads TGCGCCAGCCGACTTGGGACGGCGAACACTGAAGCTTTCTTT. The rearrangement uses TRBV10-2 and TRBJ1-1; D possibly corresponds to TRBD1 (5 bases). Trimming shortened V by 8 bases and J by 1 base, and 14 bases separated the two germline ends. Germline CDR1 WSHSY, CDR2 SAAADI. The CDR3 extends over 14 amino acids.

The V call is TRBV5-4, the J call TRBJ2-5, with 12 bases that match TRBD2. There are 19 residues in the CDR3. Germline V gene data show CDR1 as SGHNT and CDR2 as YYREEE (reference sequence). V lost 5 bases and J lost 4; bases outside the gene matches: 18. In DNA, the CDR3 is TGTGCCAGCAGATTTTGGTCCCGACTAGCGGGAGCGGGATTAGAGACCCAGTACTTC. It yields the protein CASRFWSRLAGAGLETQYF.

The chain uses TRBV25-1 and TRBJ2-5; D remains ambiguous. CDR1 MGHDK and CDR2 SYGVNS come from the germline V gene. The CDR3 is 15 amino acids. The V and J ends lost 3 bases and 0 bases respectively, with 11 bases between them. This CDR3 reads CASSDFVANQETQYF. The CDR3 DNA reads TGTGCCAGCAGTGATTTCGTGGCCAACCAAGAGACCCAGTACTTC.

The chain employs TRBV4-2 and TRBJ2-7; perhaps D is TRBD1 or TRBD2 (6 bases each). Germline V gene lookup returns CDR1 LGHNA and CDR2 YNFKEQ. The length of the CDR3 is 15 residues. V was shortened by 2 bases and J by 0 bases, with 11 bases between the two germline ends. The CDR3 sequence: CASSQSGDNSYEQYF. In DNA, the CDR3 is TGTGCCAGCAGCCAATCGGGGGACAACTCCTACGAGCAGTACTTC.

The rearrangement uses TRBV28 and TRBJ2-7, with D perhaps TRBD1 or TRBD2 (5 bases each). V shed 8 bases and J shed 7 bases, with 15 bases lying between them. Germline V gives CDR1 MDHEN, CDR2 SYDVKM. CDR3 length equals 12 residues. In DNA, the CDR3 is TGTGCCAGCCGAGTTGGGGGTGGGGAGCAGTACTTC. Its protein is CASRVGGGEQYF.